Each of the 16 T cell receptor beta chains below was sequenced from the same sample in a study of blood T cell repertoires in COVID-19. Sequencing used immunoSEQ multiplex PCR; TCRdb keeps in-frame clones, though not all of them. Among about 180,000 clones listed, 82% were seen once. Sequences were obtained from peripheral blood. The receptor source for this set is a woman in her sixties or seventies with acute or convalescent COVID-19.

This chain uses TRBV2 with TRBJ1-1, with TRBD1 matching over 10 bases. J gave up 4 bases and V 8 bases, and 10 bases lay outside the gene matches. The germline CDR1 and CDR2 sequences are SNHLY and FYNNEI. The CDR3 covers 15 residues. The CDR3 nucleotides are TGTGCCAGCTCCTATACTGGGACAGGGGCCACTGAAGCTTTCTTT. Translated: CASSYTGTGATEAFF.

This chain connects TRBV7-2 to TRBJ1-5; 7 bases line up with TRBD1. From germline, CDR1 is SGHTA and CDR2 FQGNSA. The trim removed 4 bases at V and 3 bases at J, leaving 12 bases unmatched. The CDR3 is made up of 17 amino acids. The CDR3 nucleotides are TGTGCCAGCAGCTACACAGGGGTACAGAGGCTCAATCAGCCCCAGCATTTT. This gives the protein CASSYTGVQRLNQPQHF.

This clone was counted a few times. The CDR3 DNA reads TGTGCCAGCAGGGGACTAGCGGGCACAGATACGCAGTATTTT. This encodes CASRGLAGTDTQYF. The chain has TRBV5-4 and TRBJ2-3, with 11 bases aligning to TRBD2. This CDR3 is 14 amino acids long. J was trimmed by 1 base and V by 5 bases; bases with no gene match: 0. CDR1 and CDR2 from the germline V gene are SGHNT and YYREEE (reference sequence).

In this sample, this clone turned up once. The chain joins TRBV7-9 to TRBJ1-1; tentative D call: TRBD1 (5 bases). Trimming removed 0 bases at V and 0 bases at J, with 8 bases between. The CDR3 is 15 residues long. CDR1 SEHNR and CDR2 FQNEAQ come from the germline V gene (reference sequence). The CDR3 coding sequence is TGTGCCAGCAGCTTAGCCGCCAGGGTGAACACTGAAGCTTTCTTT. Translation gives CASSLAARVNTEAFF. The whole variable domain, filled in from reference TRBV7-9 and TRBJ1-1, reads DTGVSQNPRHKITKRGQNVTFRCDPISEHNRLYWYRQTLGQGPEFLTYFQNEAQLEKSRLLSDRFSAERPKGSFSTLEIQRTEQGDSAMYLCASSLAARVNTEAFFGQGTRLTVV.

Only a few counts were recorded for this clone. V is TRBV6-5 and J is TRBJ1-4; D uncertain. The V and J ends lost 8 bases and 3 bases respectively, with 10 bases between them. This CDR3 region has 13 residues. Germline lookup yields CDR1 MNHEY and CDR2 SVGAGI. The CDR3 sequence is CASSRSSNEKLFF. CDR3 nucleotides: TGTGCCAGCTCTCGGAGCTCTAATGAAAAACTGTTTTTT.

The rearrangement links TRBV2 to TRBJ2-7, with 10 bases lining up with TRBD2. The CDR3 is 15 residues long. Germline V gives CDR1 SNHLY, CDR2 FYNNEI. The ends lost 4 bases at V and 3 bases at J; junction bases unmatched: 6. CDR3 amino acids: CASSASGTSVYEQYF. The CDR3 nucleotides are TGTGCCAGCAGTGCCTCCGGGACTAGCGTCTACGAGCAGTACTTC.

This clone was found a few times. The J gene is TRBJ2-1, the V gene TRBV7-6, with 8 bases that match TRBD2. The germline V gene encodes CDR1 SGHVS and CDR2 FNYEAQ. J lost 7 bases, V lost 5 bases, and 16 bases had no gene match. This CDR3 has 17 amino acids. Here the CDR3 reads CASSPFPGLEGRNEQFF. DNA for the CDR3: TGTGCCAGCAGCCCTTTCCCGGGACTAGAGGGGCGGAATGAGCAGTTCTTC.

The rearrangement joins TRBV6-5 to TRBJ1-2; D uncertain. CDR1 and CDR2 (germline): MNHEY, SVGAGI. With 6 bases removed from V and 2 bases from J, the gap between germline ends came to 13 bases. The CDR3 extends over 14 amino acids. CDR3 in amino acids: CASRLQYSNYGYTF. CDR3 nucleotide sequence: TGTGCCAGCAGGCTACAGTACTCCAACTATGGCTACACCTTC.

The DNA for the CDR3 is TGTGCCAGCAGCCAAGGAGAGAACACCGGGGAGCTGTTTTTT. Its protein is CASSQGENTGELFF. The chain carries TRBV4-2 and TRBJ2-2; D remains ambiguous. V lost 1 base, J lost 1 base, and 4 bases lay in between. This CDR3 comprises 14 residues. The V gene's germline CDR1 is LGHNA and CDR2 YNFKEQ.

The rearrangement uses TRBV11-2 and TRBJ2-3, with a possible D match to TRBD1 (5 bases). V was trimmed by 1 base and J by 7 bases, leaving 6 bases between them. The CDR3 has 12 residues. Germline V gene data show CDR1 as SGHAT and CDR2 as FQNNGV. The CDR3 DNA follows: TGTGCCAGCAGCTTAGCAGGGAATACGCAGTATTTT. It encodes CASSLAGNTQYF.

The V and J genes are TRBV5-8 and TRBJ2-3, with 8 bases fitting TRBD1. Looked up from germline, CDR1 is SGHTS and CDR2 is YDEGEE. J gave up 4 bases and V 6 bases, and 10 bases lay outside the gene matches. This CDR3 is 15 amino acids long. CDR3 sequence: CASNYGRDRPDTQYF. The CDR3 coding sequence is TGTGCCAGCAACTATGGGCGGGACAGGCCAGATACGCAGTATTTT.

The V and J genes are TRBV9 and TRBJ2-7; tentatively, D is TRBD1 (6 bases). This CDR3 is 14 amino acids long. Germline loops: CDR1 SGDLS, CDR2 YYNGEE. The V and J ends lost 3 bases and 0 bases respectively, with 10 bases between them. CDR3 protein: CASSARDTSYEQYF. The CDR3 bases are TGTGCCAGCAGCGCCCGGGACACCTCCTACGAGCAGTACTTC.

This clone appeared once. CDR3 loop: CASSYHSGEGYNGYTF. CDR3 DNA: TGTGCCAGCAGTTACCATTCGGGCGAGGGATACAATGGCTACACCTTC. This chain joins TRBV5-4 and TRBJ1-2; no firm D call. The CDR3 spans 16 residues. The V gene lost 5 bases and the J gene lost 6 bases, with 23 bases spanning the gap. Germline-derived CDR1 and CDR2 are SGHNT and YYREEE (reference sequence).

This chain connects TRBV6-5 to TRBJ2-2; a weak D match, TRBD1 (6 bases). V was clipped by 2 bases and J by 9 bases, with 7 bases between them. CDR1 MNHEY and CDR2 SVGAGI come from the germline V gene. The CDR3 runs 12 residues. CDR3: CASSYQGRELFF. CDR3 DNA: TGTGCCAGCAGTTACCAGGGGCGGGAGCTGTTTTTT.

The J gene is TRBJ2-7, the V gene TRBV5-4; tentative D call: TRBD1 (5 bases). The V end lost 2 bases, the J end lost 7 bases, and 16 bases lay between the germline ends. The CDR3 sequence is 14 residues long. Germline V lookup: CDR1 SGHNT, CDR2 YYREEE (reference sequence). CDR3 nucleotide sequence: TGTGCCAGCAGCTTAGGGGTAGACCTACGAGAGCAGTACTTC. Residues: CASSLGVDLREQYF. The full variable domain, with the rest looked up from reference TRBV5-4 and TRBJ2-7, is ETGVTQSPTHLIKTRGQQVTLRCSSQSGHNTVSWYQQALGQGPQFIFQYYREEENGRGNFPPRFSGLQFPNYSSELNVNALELDDSALYLCASSLGVDLREQYFGPGTRLTVT.

The CDR3 sequence is CASSSREETQYF. The DNA for the CDR3 is TGTGCCAGCAGCAGCAGGGAAGAGACCCAGTACTTC. The V call is TRBV6-6, the J call TRBJ2-5; TRBD1 might be the D (5 bases). The length of the CDR3 is 12 residues. Trimming removed 6 bases at V and 3 bases at J, with 8 bases between. CDR1 and CDR2 from the germline V gene are MNHNY and SVGAGI (reference sequence).